These 2 T cell receptor beta chains originate from one sample sequenced in a study of blood T cell repertoires in COVID-19 (dated by TCRdb to 2018 to 2020). Library preparation used the immunoSEQ multiplex PCR assay. The clones in this table, taken by TCRdb from immuneACCESS, are in-frame only. Not every clone is retained; where verified, under half of the shortfall comes from an unresolved V gene, and the cause of the rest is unknown. The sample records more than 55,000 clones, just under 90% of which are singletons. Approximately 8.8% of the sample is in the top ten clones. Sequenced sample: peripheral blood. The source of these receptors is a human donor with active COVID-19. The donor label of this sample is uncertain.

V is TRBV5-1 and J is TRBJ2-7, with 7 bases that match TRBD1. The CDR3 sequence is 18 residues long. Germline CDR1 is SGHRS and CDR2 is YFSETQ. Trimming removed 5 bases from V and 3 bases from J; junction bases left unmatched: 20. The DNA of the CDR3 is TGCGCCAGCAGTTCGGACAGGTTTCGAGTGGGGCTACACTACGAGCAGTACTTC. It specifies CASSSDRFRVGLHYEQYF.

The chain couples TRBV13 to TRBJ2-7, with 9 nucleotides matching TRBD1. This CDR3 has 14 residues. Trimming took 6 bases from V and 6 from J; bases not matched to a gene: 9. Germline CDR1 and CDR2: PRHDT and FYEKMQ (reference sequence). CDR3 amino acids: CASRGTGTFGEQYF. Written as DNA, the CDR3 is TGTGCCAGCAGAGGGACAGGGACGTTCGGCGAGCAGTACTTC.